What follows are 12 T cell receptor beta chains derived from one specimen sequenced in a study of radiation and T cells in renal cell carcinoma. Sequencing was performed with immunoSEQ multiplex PCR; in TCRdb, only in-frame clones are kept and a portion is missing. The repertoire holds 65,000 or so clones, roughly 80% seen once, with more than 6.5% in the top ten. Time point reported: blood 4 weeks post-SBRT, at nephrectomy. Indicated treatment: 15 Gy SBRT to primary tumor, nephrectomy 4 weeks later. Sequencing used blood, obtained from a patient whose treatment included radiotherapy and nephrectomy. The receptors here all came from a man aged 55-75 years with renal cell carcinoma.

This clone was observed a few times. The chain combines TRBV30 with TRBJ1-4; D remains ambiguous. V was clipped by 2 bases and J by 0 bases, with 7 bases between them. Germline assignment: CDR1 GTSNPN and CDR2 SVGIG (reference sequence). There are 14 residues in the CDR3. The CDR3 reads CAWSRGPTNEKLFF. The CDR3 region has the DNA TGTGCCTGGAGTCGAGGACCAACTAATGAAAAACTGTTTTTT.

This chain joins TRBV11-3 and TRBJ2-3; 12 bases agree with TRBD2. The V gene end was trimmed by 4 bases and the J gene end by 1 base; junction bases not matched to a gene: 3. This CDR3 region has 16 residues. From germline, CDR1 is SGHNT and CDR2 YENEEA. Here the CDR3 DNA reads TGTGCCAGCAGCTCAAGGACTAGCGGGGGCACAGATACGCAGTATTTT. Translated, it gives CASSSRTSGGTDTQYF.

The chain employs TRBV23-1 and TRBJ2-5, with 7 bases identical to TRBD1. TRBV23-1 is given ORF status, its function remaining uncertain. CDR3 length equals 16 residues. V dropped 5 bases and J dropped 1; count of bases not matched to a gene: 10. CDR3 in DNA: TGCGCCAGCAGTGGACAGGAAGGGAGCGGCCAAGAGACCCAGTACTTC. Residues: CASSGQEGSGQETQYF.

The chain has TRBV7-2 and TRBJ2-2; D ambiguous. V lost 0 bases to trimming and J lost 0 bases, with 8 bases between them. The CDR3 extends over 16 amino acids. Germline V CDR1 and CDR2: SGHTA, FQGNSA. The CDR3 reads CASSLAAPTNTGELFF. Here the CDR3 DNA reads TGTGCCAGCAGCTTAGCTGCGCCCACGAACACCGGGGAGCTGTTTTTT.

The chain's CDR3 is CASHTGAGYFQPQHF. CDR3 nucleotide sequence: TGTGCCAGCCACACAGGGGCCGGTTATTTTCAGCCCCAGCATTTT. The chain links TRBV19 to TRBJ1-5; 7 bases match TRBD1. Trimming at V came to 9 bases and at J to 6 bases, leaving 14 bases not matched to a gene. The length of the CDR3 is 15 residues. Germline V gene sequence: CDR1 LNHDA, CDR2 SQIVND (reference sequence).

The V call is TRBV27, the J call TRBJ2-1, with D hard to call. Deletions cut 3 bases from V and 0 bases from J, with 21 bases between. Germline CDR1 is MNHEY and CDR2 is SMNVEV (reference sequence). The CDR3 extends over 19 amino acids. The CDR3 protein is CASSFRAGPNTFSYNEQFF. The CDR3 DNA reads TGTGCCAGCAGTTTCCGCGCCGGGCCCAACACCTTCTCCTACAATGAGCAGTTCTTC.

The chain is built from TRBV7-6 and TRBJ2-2, with 13 bases aligning to TRBD2. CDR3 size: 16 residues. Germline V gene lookup returns CDR1 SGHVS and CDR2 FNYEAQ. J lost 7 bases, V lost 5 bases, and 7 bases had no gene match. In DNA form, the CDR3 reads TGTGCCAGCAGCCTAGGACTAGCGGGAGAGGTCGGGGAGCTGTTTTTT. Its protein product is CASSLGLAGEVGELFF.

V gene TRBV11-2 combines with J gene TRBJ2-6, with D perhaps matching TRBD2 (5 bases). Germline V gene sequence: CDR1 SGHAT, CDR2 FQNNGV. The V and J ends lost 0 bases and 3 bases respectively, with 12 bases between them. CDR3 size: 17 residues. The CDR3 nucleotides read TGTGCCAGCAGCTTAGACCCCCCGGGGAGTGGGGCCAACGTCCTGACTTTC. Translation gives CASSLDPPGSGANVLTF. Full variable domain (missing parts from reference TRBV11-2 and TRBJ2-6): EAGVAQSPRYKIIEKRQSVAFWCNPISGHATLYWYQQILGQGPKLLIQFQNNGVVDDSQLPKDRFSAERLKGVDSTLKIQPAKLEDSAVYLCASSLDPPGSGANVLTFGAGSRLTVL.

This clone appeared a single time. The chain couples TRBV10-3 to TRBJ2-1; TRBD1 aligns across 8 bases. Germline CDR1 and CDR2: ENHRY and SYGVKD. V shed 3 bases and J 4 bases; nucleotides not matched to a gene: 2. This CDR3 spans 14 amino acids. The CDR3 sequence: CAISEGTGYNEQFF. CDR3 nucleotides: TGTGCCATCAGTGAAGGGACAGGATACAATGAGCAGTTCTTC.

J is TRBJ1-1 and V is TRBV10-3, with D unresolved. V lost 0 bases and J 0 bases, leaving 8 bases between the germline ends. The germline V gene has CDR1 ENHRY and CDR2 SYGVKD. The CDR3 runs 15 residues. CDR3 loop: CAISESAVVNTEAFF. The CDR3, as DNA: TGTGCCATCAGTGAGTCAGCAGTAGTGAACACTGAAGCTTTCTTT.

This clone was found a few times. The J gene is TRBJ1-2, the V gene TRBV30; possibly TRBD1 for D (6 bases). The CDR3 loop spans 13 amino acids. Trimming left V 8 bases short and J 0 bases short, with 13 bases between. Germline CDR1 GTSNPN, CDR2 SVGIG (reference sequence). The DNA of the CDR3 is TGTGCCATTTCGGGGGCGTCTAACTATGGCTACACCTTC. It specifies CAISGASNYGYTF. Full variable domain (remainder filled in from reference TRBV30 and TRBJ1-2): SQTIHQWPATLVQPVGSPLSLECTVEGTSNPNLYWYRQAAGRGLQLLFYSVGIGQISSEVPQNLSASRPQDRQFILSSKKLLLSDSGFYLCAISGASNYGYTFGSGTRLTVV.

This clone was seen a handful of times. The chain links TRBV5-1 to TRBJ1-2, with TRBD1 matching over 7 bases. Germline V gives CDR1 SGHRS, CDR2 YFSETQ. Germline trimming cut 0 bases from V and 6 bases from J; bases unmatched to any gene: 2. This CDR3 spans 13 amino acids. CDR3 sequence reads: CASSLDRGDGYTF. CDR3 nucleotide sequence: TGCGCCAGCAGCTTGGACAGGGGAGATGGCTACACCTTC.